The 32 T cell receptor beta chains given below trace back to one sample, sequenced in a study of beta chain features in type 1 diabetes. What was sequenced were expressed TCRB transcripts, since all of the isolated RNA had been reverse transcribed. Data came from immunoSEQ multiplex PCR; TCRdb stores just in-frame clones and leaves some out. The data hold under 300,000 clones, with around a quarter observed a single time. Sequencing was done on a sample of central memory CD4+ T cells from blood. The receptors derive from a man aged 25 to 40 in good health.

V is TRBV29-1 and J is TRBJ1-2; D not resolved. V was trimmed by 0 bases and J by 4 bases, leaving 9 bases between them. CDR3 length: 13 residues. Germline CDR1 SQVTM, CDR2 ANQGSEA. This CDR3 reads CSVEEYSFYGYTF. In nucleotides, the CDR3 is TGCAGCGTTGAAGAGTACAGCTTCTATGGCTACACCTTC.

This clone was detected a few times. This chain connects TRBV5-4 to TRBJ2-6; 8 bases line up with TRBD1. Trimming cost V 4 bases and J 4 bases; bases outside gene matches: 7. The CDR3 is 16 amino acids. Per germline, CDR1 SGHNT and CDR2 YYREEE (reference sequence). The CDR3 sequence is CASSLDRGGGANVLTF. The DNA of the CDR3 is TGTGCCAGCAGCCTCGACAGGGGAGGAGGGGCCAACGTCCTGACTTTC. The full variable domain, its missing parts supplied by reference TRBV5-4 and TRBJ2-6, is ETGVTQSPTHLIKTRGQQVTLRCSSQSGHNTVSWYQQALGQGPQFIFQYYREEENGRGNFPPRFSGLQFPNYSSELNVNALELDDSALYLCASSLDRGGGANVLTFGAGSRLTVL.

In this sample, this clone turned up a few times. The chain employs TRBV7-9 and TRBJ2-5; TRBD2 matches 7 bases. CDR3 length: 15 amino acids. In germline, CDR1 is SEHNR, CDR2 FQNEAQ (reference sequence). Trimming at V came to 2 bases and at J to 0 bases, leaving 3 bases not matched to a gene. CDR3 sequence: CASSLFLADQETQYF. As DNA, the CDR3 is TGTGCCAGCAGCTTATTCCTAGCGGACCAAGAGACCCAGTACTTC. The whole variable domain, filled in from reference TRBV7-9 and TRBJ2-5, reads DTGVSQNPRHKITKRGQNVTFRCDPISEHNRLYWYRQTLGQGPEFLTYFQNEAQLEKSRLLSDRFSAERPKGSFSTLEIQRTEQGDSAMYLCASSLFLADQETQYFGPGTRLLVL.

This chain links TRBV18 with TRBJ2-7; D might be TRBD1 (6 bases). Germline V CDR1 and CDR2: KGHSH, LQKENI. Trimming shortened V by 6 bases and J by 3 bases, and 15 bases separated the two germline ends. CDR3 length: 14 amino acids. The CDR3 loop reads CASSPDSLVYEQYF. For the CDR3, the DNA is TGTGCCAGCTCCCCGGACAGCCTGGTCTACGAGCAGTACTTC.

V and J are TRBV7-2 and TRBJ2-3; 9 nucleotides align to TRBD2. The CDR3 spans 16 residues. The germline V gene encodes CDR1 SGHTA and CDR2 FQGNSA. Germline trimming cut 0 bases from V and 1 base from J; bases unmatched to any gene: 2. The CDR3 here is CASSLAAGGGTDTQYF. CDR3 DNA: TGTGCCAGCAGCTTAGCGGCGGGGGGGGGCACAGATACGCAGTATTTT.

A few counts support this clone. Since a much larger clone is just one base distant, this may be a read error. V gene TRBV29-1 combines with J gene TRBJ2-7; no reliable D call. Germline V lookup: CDR1 SQVTM, CDR2 ANQGSEA. CDR3 length: 12 amino acids. Between the trimmed V and J ends, which lost 0 bases and 3 bases, there was a span of 6 bases. This chain's CDR3 is CSVEDASYEQYF. The CDR3 DNA sequence: TGCAGCGTTGAAGATGCCAGCTACGAGCAGTACTTC.

V usage is TRBV2 and J usage is TRBJ2-5; the match to TRBD1 covers 7 bases. V trimming: 8 bases; J trimming: 5 bases; junction bases outside the gene matches: 11. This CDR3 has 14 residues. The germline V gene has CDR1 SNHLY and CDR2 FYNNEI. This CDR3 is CASGRGQDTETQYF. The CDR3, as DNA: TGTGCCAGCGGTAGGGGGCAGGATACGGAGACCCAGTACTTC.

J is TRBJ2-5 and V is TRBV7-6, with no clear D. Trimming removed 4 bases from V and 1 base from J, with 13 bases in between. This CDR3 spans 15 amino acids. Germline V lookup: CDR1 SGHVS, CDR2 FNYEAQ. CDR3 loop: CASSSSAELQETQYF. The CDR3 nucleotides are TGTGCCAGCAGCTCCTCGGCGGAGCTCCAAGAGACCCAGTACTTC.

The rearrangement uses TRBV7-2 and TRBJ2-1; 8 bases fit TRBD1. Trimming took 2 bases from V and 4 from J; bases not matched to a gene: 4. This CDR3 contains 15 residues. Germline V gene sequence: CDR1 SGHTA, CDR2 FQGNSA. CDR3 bases: TGTGCCAGCAGCTTAAGGACAGGGCCATACAATGAGCAGTTCTTC. Its protein is CASSLRTGPYNEQFF.

The chain employs TRBV6-1 and TRBJ2-5, with 9 bases identical to TRBD1. CDR1 and CDR2 from the germline V gene are MNHNS and SASEGT. V gave up 8 bases and J gave up 4 bases; unmatched junction bases: 2. The CDR3 is 12 amino acids. This CDR3 is CASGTGRETQYF. The CDR3 DNA follows: TGTGCCAGCGGGACAGGGCGAGAGACCCAGTACTTC.

The rearrangement uses TRBV15 and TRBJ2-3; a possible D gene is TRBD1 (5 bases). CDR1 is LNHNV and CDR2 is YYDKDF in the germline V gene (reference sequence). The CDR3 runs to 15 residues. Trimming cost V 0 bases and J 6 bases, with 13 bases left between them. The CDR3 bases are TGTGCCACCAGCAGAGATGTGAGGCAGGGCGATACGCAGTATTTT. Translating it yields CATSRDVRQGDTQYF.

This clone has only a few counts. The chain joins TRBV7-2 to TRBJ2-3, with D possibly TRBD2 on 5 matching bases. Germline CDR1 and CDR2: SGHTA and FQGNSA. The CDR3 spans 15 residues. The germline V and J ends were trimmed by 1 base and 2 bases, with 10 bases remaining between them. The CDR3 DNA follows: TGTGCCAGCAGCTTAGATCCGGGAAACACAGATACGCAGTATTTT. Protein: CASSLDPGNTDTQYF.

This clone occurred a few times. The chain links TRBV11-3 to TRBJ2-1, with 7 bases aligning to TRBD2. The CDR3 extends over 15 amino acids. The V segment lost 1 base and the J segment 2 bases; nucleotides outside the gene matches: 2. The germline CDR1 and CDR2 sequences are SGHNT and YENEEA. CDR3 in amino acids: CASSLVGGTYNEQFF. The CDR3 nucleotides read TGTGCCAGCAGCTTAGTCGGGGGGACCTACAATGAGCAGTTCTTC.

In this sample, this clone turned up a few times. The chain links TRBV5-4 to TRBJ2-5, with TRBD2 identical over 15 bases. J lost 5 bases, V lost 4 bases, and 6 bases had no gene match. The CDR3 is 16 residues long. Germline V CDR1 and CDR2: SGHNT, YYREEE (reference sequence). The CDR3 nucleotides read TGTGCCAGCAGCCCGGGACTAGCGGGGGGAAGTGAGACCCAGTACTTC. Its protein is CASSPGLAGGSETQYF.

The V gene is TRBV5-1, the J gene TRBJ2-1; weak D call: TRBD2 (6 bases). The ends were cut back, 4 bases at V and 2 bases at J, with 13 bases in the middle. CDR1 and CDR2 (germline): SGHRS, YFSETQ. The CDR3 is made up of 15 amino acids. The CDR3 spells CASSPGEIPYNEQFF. CDR3 DNA: TGCGCCAGCAGCCCGGGGGAGATTCCCTACAATGAGCAGTTCTTC.

This rearrangement joins TRBV9 to TRBJ2-1; 8 nucleotides line up with TRBD2. The CDR3 has 16 residues. Germline-derived CDR1 and CDR2 are SGDLS and YYNGEE. Trimming at V came to 5 bases and at J to 7 bases, leaving 14 bases not matched to a gene. DNA for the CDR3: TGTGCCAGCAGAAAACCCGGGACTAGGGGCGGGAATGAGCAGTTCTTC. Residues: CASRKPGTRGGNEQFF.

V usage is TRBV9 and J usage is TRBJ2-1; 9 nucleotides agree with TRBD2. Germline V CDR1 and CDR2: SGDLS, YYNGEE. The CDR3 contains 15 residues. After removal of 0 bases from V and 5 bases from J, the junction contained 3 bases not matched to a gene. DNA for the CDR3: TGTGCCAGCAGCGTAGGCGGGAGGGAAGACAATGAGCAGTTCTTC. It translates to CASSVGGREDNEQFF.

This clone was counted many times. The V call is TRBV7-2, the J call TRBJ2-6; D remains ambiguous. Germline values: CDR1 SGHTA, CDR2 FQGNSA. This CDR3 has 15 residues. V dropped 7 bases and J dropped 0 bases, with 10 bases sitting between them. The CDR3 reads CASTLDNSGANVLTF. CDR3 nucleotides: TGTGCCAGCACCCTAGATAACTCTGGGGCCAACGTCCTGACTTTC.

This clone was picked up a small number of times. The rearrangement uses TRBV30 and TRBJ2-5, with unresolved D. The germline V gene encodes CDR1 GTSNPN and CDR2 SVGIG (reference sequence). The CDR3 spans 13 residues. Trimming removed 7 bases at V and 4 bases at J, with 16 bases between. The CDR3 loop is CASHAVGGETQYF. The DNA of the CDR3 is TGTGCCTCCCACGCGGTCGGTGGAGAGACCCAGTACTTC.

The table lists this clone with a few counts. The rearrangement joins TRBV29-1 to TRBJ2-2; 7 bases are shared with TRBD2. Losses at the gene ends were 6 bases for V and 4 bases for J; bases not matched to a gene: 2. CDR3 length equals 12 residues. The germline CDR1 and CDR2 sequences are SQVTM and ANQGSEA. CDR3 sequence reads: CSVREGTGELFF. The CDR3 coding sequence is TGCAGCGTGAGGGAGGGCACCGGGGAGCTGTTTTTT.

This sequence joins TRBV7-2 and TRBJ1-2; tentative D call: TRBD1 (5 bases). The ends were cut back, 2 bases at V and 6 bases at J, with 10 bases in the middle. In germline, CDR1 is SGHTA, CDR2 FQGNSA. This CDR3 spans 13 amino acids. The CDR3 here is CASSLIGVDGYTF. DNA for the CDR3: TGTGCCAGCAGCTTAATAGGGGTTGATGGCTACACCTTC.

V is TRBV9 and J is TRBJ1-4; 12 positions agree with TRBD1. Germline CDR1 is SGDLS and CDR2 is YYNGEE. The length of the CDR3 is 19 residues. Trimming removed 2 bases from V and 2 bases from J; junction bases left unmatched: 10. The CDR3 DNA reads as TGTGCCAGCAGCGTCCAGCCCACGGGACAGGGGGCCACTAATGAAAAACTGTTTTTT. Its translation: CASSVQPTGQGATNEKLFF.

This clone was picked up many times. V gene TRBV19 combines with J gene TRBJ2-2, with D unclear. The germline CDR1 and CDR2 sequences are LNHDA and SQIVND (reference sequence). The CDR3 is 15 amino acids. Trimming removed 3 bases from V and 2 bases from J, with 10 bases in between. The CDR3 reads CASSIVLGNTGELFF. The CDR3, as DNA: TGTGCCAGTAGTATCGTCCTGGGCAACACCGGGGAGCTGTTTTTT.

This clone occurred many times. This chain uses TRBV7-2 with TRBJ1-5; 8 bases are a match to TRBD1. After removal of 4 bases from V and 6 bases from J, the junction contained 8 bases not matched to a gene. Germline CDR1 and CDR2: SGHTA and FQGNSA. The CDR3 is made up of 15 amino acids. The CDR3: CASSSGQGATQPQHF. CDR3 nucleotides: TGTGCCAGCAGCTCCGGACAGGGTGCTACTCAGCCCCAGCATTTT.

The genes are TRBV5-1 and TRBJ2-1; D is possibly TRBD2 (6 bases). V shed 7 bases and J shed 8 bases, with 10 bases lying between them. Germline CDR1 SGHRS, CDR2 YFSETQ. CDR3 length: 11 amino acids. CDR3 amino acids: CASATSHEQFF. CDR3 DNA: TGCGCCAGCGCCACTAGCCATGAGCAGTTCTTC.

The gene calls are TRBV6-6 and TRBJ1-1; D not resolved. This CDR3 comprises 12 residues. The V gene lost 7 bases and the J gene lost 4 bases, with 10 bases spanning the gap. Germline CDR1 and CDR2: MNHNY and SVGAGI (reference sequence). The CDR3 reads CASTYGGTEAFF. The CDR3 region has the DNA TGTGCCAGCACCTACGGTGGCACTGAAGCTTTCTTT.

With regard to this clone: A read error may be the cause here, since a much bigger clone is one base away. This CDR3 reads CASSQSSGRNQGTQYF. CDR3 DNA sequence: TGTGCCAGCAGCCAGAGTAGCGGTAGAAACCAAGGGACCCAGTACTTC. The chain carries TRBV13 and TRBJ2-5; D might be TRBD2 (6 bases). Germline CDR1 is PRHDT and CDR2 is FYEKMQ (reference sequence). This CDR3 has 16 residues.

The genes are TRBV5-1 and TRBJ1-1; no reliable D call. The ends were cut back, 3 bases at V and 0 bases at J, with 9 bases in the middle. CDR3 length equals 14 residues. Per germline, CDR1 SGHRS and CDR2 YFSETQ. As DNA, the CDR3 is TGCGCCAGCAGCTCAACCGCCATGAACACTGAAGCTTTCTTT. This codes for CASSSTAMNTEAFF.

This clone has more than one count but fewer than ten. The chain employs TRBV30 and TRBJ2-4, with 12 nucleotides matching TRBD2. From germline, CDR1 is GTSNPN and CDR2 SVGIG (reference sequence). The CDR3 totals 14 residues. Germline trimming cut 2 bases from V and 7 bases from J; bases unmatched to any gene: 3. In DNA, the CDR3 is TGTGCCTGGAGTCCGACTAGCGGGGGTAACATTCAGTACTTC. This translates into CAWSPTSGGNIQYF. The full variable domain, in which reference TRBV30 and TRBJ2-4 provide the parts outside the CDR3, is SQTIHQWPATLVQPVGSPLSLECTVEGTSNPNLYWYRQAAGRGLQLLFYSVGIGQISSEVPQNLSASRPQDRQFILSSKKLLLSDSGFYLCAWSPTSGGNIQYFGAGTRLSVL.

This clone came up a few times. The chain links TRBV9 to TRBJ2-1; D gene uncertain. Germline V gives CDR1 SGDLS, CDR2 YYNGEE. V was cut by 3 bases and J by 2 bases, with 6 bases left in between. The CDR3 contains 13 residues. Written as DNA, the CDR3 is TGTGCCAGCAGCGAAAAGCCCTACAATGAGCAGTTCTTC. Residues: CASSEKPYNEQFF.

Note on this clone: At the DNA level, this CDR3 is encoded by other sequences in the same sample as well. The chain uses TRBV6-5 and TRBJ2-7; D unresolved. This CDR3 comprises 11 residues. The V gene's germline CDR1 is MNHEY and CDR2 SVGAGI. The V gene lost 4 bases and the J gene lost 4 bases, with 5 bases spanning the gap. The CDR3 sequence: CASSSRYEQYF. DNA for the CDR3: TGTGCCAGCAGTTCAAGATACGAGCAGTACTTC.

This rearrangement joins TRBV30 to TRBJ2-1; D call uncertain. Trimming removed 3 bases from V and 0 bases from J, with 6 bases in between. Germline lookup yields CDR1 GTSNPN and CDR2 SVGIG (reference sequence). The CDR3 extends over 13 amino acids. DNA of the CDR3: TGTGCCTGGAGACTTCACTCCTACAATGAGCAGTTCTTC. Translation gives CAWRLHSYNEQFF.